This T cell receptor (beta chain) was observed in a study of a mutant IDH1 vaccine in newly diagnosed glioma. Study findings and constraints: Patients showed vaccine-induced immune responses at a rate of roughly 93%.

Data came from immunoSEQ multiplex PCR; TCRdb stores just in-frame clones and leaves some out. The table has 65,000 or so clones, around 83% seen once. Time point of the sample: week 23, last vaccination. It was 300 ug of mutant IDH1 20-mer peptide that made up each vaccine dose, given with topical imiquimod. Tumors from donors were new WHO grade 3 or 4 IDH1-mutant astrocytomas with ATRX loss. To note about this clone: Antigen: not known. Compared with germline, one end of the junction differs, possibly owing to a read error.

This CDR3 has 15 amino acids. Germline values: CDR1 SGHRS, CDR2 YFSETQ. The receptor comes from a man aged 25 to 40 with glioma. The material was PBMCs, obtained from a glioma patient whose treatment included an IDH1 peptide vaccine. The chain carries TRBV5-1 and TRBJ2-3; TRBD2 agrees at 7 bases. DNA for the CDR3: TGTGCCAGCAGCTTGGGAGTTCGGGGGGAAGATACGCAGTATTTT. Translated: CASSLGVRGEDTQYF. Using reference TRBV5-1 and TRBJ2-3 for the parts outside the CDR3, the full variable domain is KAGVTQTPRYLIKTRGQQVTLSCSPISGHRSVSWYQQTPGQGLQFLFEYFSETQRNKGNFPGRFSGRQFSNSRSEMNVSTLELGDSALYLCASSLGVRGEDTQYFGPGTRLTVL.